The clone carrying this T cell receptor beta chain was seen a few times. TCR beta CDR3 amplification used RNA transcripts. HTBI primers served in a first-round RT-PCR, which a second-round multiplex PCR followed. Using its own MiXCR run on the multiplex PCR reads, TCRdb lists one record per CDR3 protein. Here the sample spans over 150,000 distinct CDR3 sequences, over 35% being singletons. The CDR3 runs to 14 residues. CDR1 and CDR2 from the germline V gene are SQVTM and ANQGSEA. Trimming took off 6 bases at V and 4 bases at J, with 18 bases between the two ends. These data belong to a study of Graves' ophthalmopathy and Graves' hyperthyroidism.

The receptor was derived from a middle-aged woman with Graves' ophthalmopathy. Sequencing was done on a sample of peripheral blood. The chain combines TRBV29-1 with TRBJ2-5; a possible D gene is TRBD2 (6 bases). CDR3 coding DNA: TGCAGCGTAAATCTTCTGGGGCGGGGAGAGACCCAGTACTTC. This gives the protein CSVNLLGRGETQYF.